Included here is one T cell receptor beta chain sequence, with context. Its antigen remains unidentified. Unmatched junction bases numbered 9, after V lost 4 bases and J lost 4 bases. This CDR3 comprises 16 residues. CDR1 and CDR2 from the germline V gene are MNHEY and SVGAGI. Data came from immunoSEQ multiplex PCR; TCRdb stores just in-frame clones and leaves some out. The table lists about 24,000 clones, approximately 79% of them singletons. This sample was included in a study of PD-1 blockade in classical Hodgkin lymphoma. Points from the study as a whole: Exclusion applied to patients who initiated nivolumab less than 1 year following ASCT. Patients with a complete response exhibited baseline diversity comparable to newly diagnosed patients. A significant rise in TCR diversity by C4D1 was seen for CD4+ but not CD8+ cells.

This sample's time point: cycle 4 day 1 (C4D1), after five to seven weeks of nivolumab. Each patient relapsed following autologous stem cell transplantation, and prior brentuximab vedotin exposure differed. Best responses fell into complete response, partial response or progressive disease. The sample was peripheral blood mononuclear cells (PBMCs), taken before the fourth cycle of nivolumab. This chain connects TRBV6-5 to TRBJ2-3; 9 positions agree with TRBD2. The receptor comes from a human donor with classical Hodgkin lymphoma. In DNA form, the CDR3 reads TGTGCCAGCAGTTTCCTTAGCGGGAGAAGCGCAGATACGCAGTATTTT. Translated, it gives CASSFLSGRSADTQYF.